This entry concerns a single TCR beta chain. The antigen this receptor binds is unknown. Base qualities are missing; no much larger clone stands one base away. The data derive from a study of shared clonotypes between healthy human individuals (TCRdb year 2020). In the study overall: A couple of women and a few men aged 18 to 49 years were included in the cohort. Libraries were prepared and TCR repertoires were sequenced by different laboratories using diverse techniques, in order to increase sequencing depth and limit assay-specific biases. Per donor, leukapheresis produced somewhere between about 0.94 and 9.5 billion PBMCs. The study deeply sequenced blood TCR repertoires of about five healthy adults to estimate repertoire size and the extent of clonotype sharing between individuals. For each donor, CD4 naive and CD4 memory were each run on three plates, CD8 naive on two plates, and CD8 memory on one plate.

TCR CDR3 regions were amplified from genomic DNA by multiplex PCR using the deep immunoSEQ assay. For each cell subset, the extracted genomic DNA was distributed evenly across all wells of several immunoSEQ 96-well plates, and each plate served as one replicate. Each replicate PCR for sorted subsets received roughly 200 ng genomic DNA, equal to about 30,000 T cell genomes. Purified libraries were measured with a Qubit 3.0 fluorometer, size-checked on a Bioanalyzer 2100, and measured again with the KAPA Library Quantification kit. Each immunoSEQ 96-well plate was sequenced on its own single-read 150-cycle Illumina NextSeq 550 flow cell. Per the original workflow: Because only junctional sequences without quality scores were contained in the immunoSEQ output, filtering matching that applied to full-length reads could not be performed. To assign V/J genes and CDR3, sequences were annotated using PyIR, a Python wrapper for IgBLAST v1.9, with IMGT germline references. Reads were removed for weak V/J assignments (E-value above 1e-6), missing CDR3, stop codons, out-of-frame junctions, or ambiguous translated residues. A V3J clonotype was defined by an identical inferred V gene, J gene, and CDR3 amino acid sequence. To compute the percentage overlap between repertoires, the number of shared unique clonotypes was divided by the size of the smaller repertoire. Three approaches were used to assess repertoire richness: RTK rarefaction, the Chao1 estimator, and Recon v2.1 estimates of unobserved clonotypes. For all TCRbeta clonotypes obtained by the gDNA method from several donors, generation probabilities were computed with OLGA. TCRdb's version of the immuneACCESS table is confined to in-frame rearrangements and falls short of the full clone set. An unresolved V gene accounts for under half of the shortfall where checked; the remainder is of unknown origin. That table is the source of V, J and clone size, and D and trimming were worked out from the DNA. This sample is represented by a few hundred thousand clones; 96% of them were singletons. Of the sample, 0.32% falls within the top ten clones.

Healthy HIV-negative adults with no recently reported acute infections or vaccinations were included as donors. Every donor was a Caucasian adult living in Nashville, Tennessee, USA. The CD8 memory samples were a combination of magnetically selected CD45RO+ cells and CCR7-negative CD45RA+ effector memory (TemRA) cells. After blood collection by leukapheresis, PBMCs were isolated using Ficoll-Histopaque density gradient centrifugation and then cryopreserved in the vapor phase of liquid nitrogen. Purity and quantity of every magnetically sorted T cell population were checked by analytical flow cytometry. Genomic DNA was isolated from every sorted fraction and measured by UV absorbance on a Nanodrop 2000c. Here is what the overall study found, with its caveats: Across a few donors, approximately 5% of naive CD4, roughly 3.3% of naive CD8, 2% to 2.5% of memory CD4, and roughly 0.41% of memory CD8 clonotypes were shared. Even with the large sequencing depth, rarefaction of the sorted-subset datasets indicated that sequencing was incomplete. Compared with non-shared clonotypes, clonotypes shared by all four sorted-subset donors had higher generation probabilities. Pairwise subsampling indicated that sequencing depth was expected to affect the degree of clonotype sharing among donors. The small number of donors limited the genetic and exposure-history diversity represented. Naive subsets generally had larger estimated clonotype richness than memory subsets did. Sampling was restricted to blood, and TCR repertoires in tissues likely differ from the TCR repertoires found in blood.

Spanning cysteine to phenylalanine, the CDR3 consists of 13 amino acids. The CDR3 DNA has 39 bases and is translated from base 1. The germline V gene supplies CDR1 LGHNA and CDR2 YNFKEQ. V is pared back by 3 bases and J by 4 bases, with 9 bases lying between the germline termini. This clonotype was obtained from a man in his thirties or forties in good health. In this chain, TRBV4-2 is recombined with TRBJ2-5; no confident D gene assignment can be made. Sequencing input: memory CD8+ T cells sorted from blood. Reading the label with the study, this specimen's cell subset or site is: CD45RO+ cells pooled with CCR7-negative TemRA cells. The encoded CDR3 is CASSQPDPETQYF. The sequenced DNA: TGTGCCAGCAGCCAGCCAGATCCAGAGACCCAGTACTTC.